One sample yielded the 8 T cell receptor beta chains listed below, sequenced in a study of identifying expanded T cells in peripheral blood. This table comes from immunoSEQ multiplex PCR, and its TCRdb copy is limited to in-frame clones, with some not included. The profile shows about 85,000 clones, approximately 90% of them singletons. Sequencing was performed on blood. All receptors derive from a person between 18 and 75 years old in good health.

The chain's CDR3 is CASIVVFSGTGELFF. CDR3 sequence (DNA): TGTGCCAGCATCGTGGTATTTAGTGGCACCGGGGAGCTGTTTTTT. V gene TRBV6-1 combines with J gene TRBJ2-2, with D unclear. The CDR3 runs to 15 residues. Germline CDR1 and CDR2: MNHNS and SASEGT. V lost 7 bases and J 4 bases, leaving 16 bases between the germline ends.

The chain couples TRBV5-4 to TRBJ2-5; 8 bases are a match to TRBD1. V gave up 3 bases and J gave up 4 bases; unmatched junction bases: 14. This CDR3 region has 17 residues. Germline CDR1 is SGHNT and CDR2 is YYREEE (reference sequence). The CDR3 protein is CASSSGRTGRQVETQYF. CDR3 bases: TGTGCCAGCAGCTCAGGGCGGACAGGGAGGCAAGTAGAGACCCAGTACTTC.

This chain joins TRBV11-2 and TRBJ2-2; TRBD1 is a possible D gene (6 bases). The CDR3 runs 16 residues. Germline V gene data show CDR1 as SGHAT and CDR2 as FQNNGV. V lost 5 bases and J 0 bases, leaving 13 bases between the germline ends. Here the CDR3 reads CASSPLGHPNTGELFF. The CDR3 nucleotides read TGTGCCAGCAGCCCCCTGGGACACCCGAACACCGGGGAGCTGTTTTTT.

V is TRBV11-3 and J is TRBJ1-1; D is undetermined. V was cut by 8 bases and J by 5 bases, with 9 bases left in between. The CDR3 extends over 11 amino acids. Germline values: CDR1 SGHNT, CDR2 YENEEA. The CDR3 spells CASERWTEAFF. CDR3 DNA: TGTGCCAGCGAGAGATGGACTGAAGCTTTCTTT.

The chain links TRBV6-6 to TRBJ2-5; TRBD1 or TRBD2 may be the D gene (6 bases each). V dropped 4 bases and J dropped 4 bases, with 16 bases sitting between them. CDR1 is MNHNY and CDR2 is SVGAGI in the germline V gene (reference sequence). The CDR3 sequence is 15 residues long. The CDR3 sequence: CASSSRGQGRETQYF. The CDR3, as DNA: TGTGCCAGCAGTTCCCGGGGGCAGGGGCGAGAGACCCAGTACTTC.

V gene TRBV9 combines with J gene TRBJ2-1; 9 bases fit TRBD1. Germline V gene lookup returns CDR1 SGDLS and CDR2 YYNGEE. The J segment lost 5 bases and the V segment lost 3 bases, leaving 9 bases of the junction unmatched. The CDR3 is 16 amino acids. This CDR3 reads CASSARTGVKNNEQFF. The CDR3 DNA is TGTGCCAGCAGCGCAAGGACAGGGGTTAAGAACAATGAGCAGTTCTTC.

The rearrangement uses TRBV5-4 and TRBJ2-3; 9 bases are shared with TRBD1. V shed 3 bases, J shed 3 bases, and the junction held 8 bases outside the gene matches. Germline V gene lookup returns CDR1 SGHNT and CDR2 YYREEE (reference sequence). This CDR3 region has 16 residues. The CDR3 here is CASSSAGTGQTDTQYF. The CDR3 DNA is TGTGCCAGCAGCTCGGCCGGGACAGGGCAGACAGATACGCAGTATTTT.

The chain uses TRBV7-9 and TRBJ2-1, with 8 bases identical to TRBD1. The CDR3 is 15 amino acids. The V gene's germline CDR1 is SEHNR and CDR2 FQNEAQ (reference sequence). V lost 6 bases, J lost 4 bases, and 8 bases stayed unmatched. CDR3 sequence (DNA): TGTGCCAGCAGTCCCGGACAGGGCAATTACAATGAGCAGTTCTTC. It specifies CASSPGQGNYNEQFF.